Following are 3 T cell receptor beta chains from one sample sequenced in a study of blood T cells in healthy people across ages. For the second PCR, which ran for roughly 6 to 11 cycles, a sample-barcoded 5' primer and a J-beta primer mix were used. One entry per CDR3 protein, called by TCRdb with MiXCR from the 5' RACE reads. The sample has about 650,000 distinct CDR3 sequences, approximately 30% seen once; the top ten hold roughly 14%. Sequenced material: blood. The receptors derive from a woman older than 75 in good health.

This sequence joins TRBV20-1 and TRBJ1-1; D ambiguous. This CDR3 contains 11 residues. V was shortened by 2 bases and J by 7 bases, with 8 bases between the two germline ends. Germline V gives CDR1 DFQATT, CDR2 SNEGSKA (reference sequence). CDR3 nucleotides: TGCAGTGCTAGACGGGGTGGTGAAGCTTTCTTT. Translated, it gives CSARRGGEAFF.

This clonotype was recorded many times. The CDR3 bases are TGTGCCAGCAGCTTTACGAGCACTGAAGCTTTCTTT. It codes for CASSFTSTEAFF. J is TRBJ1-1 and V is TRBV11-2; D gene unclear. Between the trimmed V and J ends, which lost 3 bases and 4 bases, there was a span of 6 bases. This CDR3 contains 12 residues. Per the germline V gene, CDR1 is SGHAT and CDR2 is FQNNGV.

This clonotype was counted at least ten times. The chain employs TRBV7-3 and TRBJ2-3; D is undetermined. The V gene's germline CDR1 is SGHTA and CDR2 FQGTGA. CDR3 length: 16 residues. Trimming took off 5 bases at V and 0 bases at J, with 15 bases between the two ends. The DNA of the CDR3 is TGTGCCAGCAGCCTAGGGTCTGGCGGTAGCACAGATACGCAGTATTTT. Encoded protein: CASSLGSGGSTDTQYF.